The 18 T cell receptor beta chains in this list originate from one sample, sequenced in a study of CD8 T cells in ankylosing spondylitis. TCRdb called the 5' RACE reads again in MiXCR, with one record for every CDR3 protein. The table shows 50,000 to 70,000 distinct CDR3 sequences, with over 5% occurring only once. The sample taken for sequencing was synovial fluid, either unsorted or a sorted T cell fraction (not recorded which). The receptor source for this set is a male donor with ankylosing spondylitis.

This clonotype was picked up many times. This chain joins TRBV3-1 and TRBJ1-1, with D perhaps TRBD1 (6 bases). V gave up 0 bases and J gave up 4 bases, with 15 bases separating them. Germline loops: CDR1 LGHDT, CDR2 YNNKEL (reference sequence). CDR3 length: 16 residues. The CDR3 sequence is CASSQDWRGLVTEAFF. The CDR3, as DNA: TGTGCCAGCAGCCAAGATTGGCGGGGGCTGGTCACTGAAGCTTTCTTT.

There are many counts of this clonotype. This chain uses TRBV20-1 with TRBJ2-3; 12 positions match TRBD2. In germline, CDR1 is DFQATT, CDR2 SNEGSKA (reference sequence). V lost 6 bases, J lost 5 bases, and 6 bases stayed unmatched. This CDR3 has 14 residues. The chain's CDR3 is CSASSGRGLDTQYF. Written as DNA, the CDR3 is TGCAGTGCATCTAGCGGGAGGGGCTTAGATACGCAGTATTTT.

This clonotype has a count of ten or more. V is TRBV12-3 or TRBV12-4 and J is TRBJ2-2, with 7 positions matching TRBD1. The CDR3 consists of 16 residues. V was clipped by 6 bases and J by 7 bases; unmatched bases: 14. The chain's CDR3 is CASSNRDSSIRGELFF. CDR3 DNA sequence: TGTGCCAGCAGCAACCGGGACAGTTCGATTCGCGGGGAGCTGTTTTTT.

This clonotype was seen ten or more times. V and J are TRBV27 and TRBJ2-3, with TRBD2 identical over 9 bases. CDR3 length equals 16 residues. The V and J ends lost 8 bases and 2 bases, in that order; junction bases with no gene match: 11. CDR1 MNHEY and CDR2 SMNVEV come from the germline V gene (reference sequence). The CDR3 coding sequence is TGTGCCAGCCCCAACGGGGGGACTAGCCCCACAGATACGCAGTATTTT. It codes for CASPNGGTSPTDTQYF.

The chain has TRBV3-1 and TRBJ2-1; 10 positions agree with TRBD2. After removal of 8 bases from V and 1 base from J, the junction contained 14 bases not matched to a gene. The CDR3 is 18 amino acids. Germline CDR1 LGHDT, CDR2 YNNKEL (reference sequence). CDR3 in DNA: TGTGCCAGCCGCCCCTCAGCGGGAGGGGGTGAATCCTACAATGAGCAGTTCTTC. Amino acids: CASRPSAGGGESYNEQFF.

This clonotype was seen ten or more times. V is TRBV5-6 and J is TRBJ2-3; TRBD1 matches at 7 bases. Losses at the gene ends were 4 bases for V and 1 base for J; bases not matched to a gene: 6. This CDR3 is 15 amino acids long. Looked up from germline, CDR1 is SGHDT and CDR2 is YYEEEE. The CDR3 spells CASSPYGTGTDTQYF. In DNA form, the CDR3 reads TGTGCCAGCAGCCCGTACGGGACAGGCACAGATACGCAGTATTTT.

This clonotype was seen a few times. This sequence joins TRBV4-3 and TRBJ2-1, with TRBD2 as a possible D gene (5 bases). V lost 0 bases, J lost 2 bases, and 14 bases lay in between. The germline V gene has CDR1 LGHNA and CDR2 YSLEER. This CDR3 spans 17 amino acids. In DNA form, the CDR3 reads TGCGCCAGCAGCCAAGACTCGACTACCCAACCCTACAATGAGCAGTTCTTC. Translated: CASSQDSTTQPYNEQFF.

This clonotype was found many times. The rearrangement joins TRBV18 to TRBJ2-1, with 10 bases matching TRBD2. CDR3 length: 16 residues. V trimming: 6 bases; J trimming: 7 bases; junction bases outside the gene matches: 12. In germline, CDR1 is KGHSH, CDR2 LQKENI. CDR3 amino acids: CASSSGLAEIRNEQFF. The CDR3 DNA follows: TGTGCCAGCTCGAGCGGACTAGCGGAGATCCGGAATGAGCAGTTCTTC.

V and J are TRBV5-4 and TRBJ2-2, with 7 positions matching TRBD2. V lost 2 bases to trimming and J lost 6 bases; unmatched junction nucleotides: 7. This CDR3 comprises 15 residues. From germline, CDR1 is SGHNT and CDR2 YYREEE (reference sequence). The CDR3 reads CASSLRGRGAGELFF. Written as DNA, the CDR3 is TGTGCCAGCAGCTTACGGGGGAGGGGTGCCGGGGAGCTGTTTTTT.

Many counts were recorded for this clonotype. This chain connects TRBV12-3 or TRBV12-4 to TRBJ2-7; 9 nucleotides align to TRBD1. J lost 4 bases, V lost 4 bases, and 2 bases had no gene match. This CDR3 comprises 13 residues. The CDR3 loop is CASSYRGRYEQYF. The CDR3 bases are TGTGCCAGCAGTTACAGGGGGCGTTACGAGCAGTACTTC.

This chain joins TRBV5-1 and TRBJ2-1, with a weak D call TRBD2 (6 bases). Germline values: CDR1 SGHRS, CDR2 YFSETQ. Trimming shortened V by 5 bases and J by 9 bases, and 12 bases separated the two germline ends. The CDR3 consists of 12 residues. The CDR3, as DNA: TGCGCCAGCAGAGAGACCGGGGGTGAGCAGTTCTTC. Translation: CASRETGGEQFF.

This clonotype was picked up a small number of times. This sequence joins TRBV6-1 and TRBJ2-7; 7 nucleotides line up with TRBD2. The CDR3 covers 14 residues. J gave up 2 bases and V 4 bases, and 5 bases lay outside the gene matches. Germline V lookup: CDR1 MNHNS, CDR2 SASEGT. The CDR3 is CASSGAGSTYEQYF. DNA of the CDR3: TGTGCCAGCAGTGGAGCGGGGAGTACCTACGAGCAGTACTTC.

This clonotype was counted at least ten times. This chain links TRBV7-3 with TRBJ2-2; D is undetermined. The CDR3 loop spans 13 amino acids. Trimming took off 5 bases at V and 0 bases at J, with 4 bases between the two ends. Germline CDR1 and CDR2: SGHTA and FQGTGA. Written as DNA, the CDR3 is TGTGCCAGCAGCGCCGCGAACACCGGGGAGCTGTTTTTT. Amino acid sequence: CASSAANTGELFF. Drawing the rest from reference TRBV7-3 and TRBJ2-2, the complete variable domain is GAGVSQTPSNKVTEKGKYVELRCDPISGHTALYWYRQSLGQGPEFLIYFQGTGAADDSGLPNDRFFAVRPEGSVSTLKIQRTERGDSAVYLCASSAANTGELFFGEGSRLTVL.

This clonotype was seen at least ten times. This chain connects TRBV7-2 to TRBJ2-7; D is possibly TRBD2 (5 bases). Trimming took 1 base from V and 1 from J, leaving 8 bases between them. The germline gives CDR1 SGHTA, CDR2 FQGNSA. The CDR3 loop spans 14 amino acids. As DNA, the CDR3 is TGTGCCAGCAGCTTAGTGGGAGCTTCCTACGAGCAGTACTTC. Its translation: CASSLVGASYEQYF.

The V gene is TRBV28, the J gene TRBJ1-2; weak D call: TRBD1 (5 bases). Germline V gene sequence: CDR1 MDHEN, CDR2 SYDVKM. The CDR3 length is 14 residues. Trimming pared 4 bases from V and 4 bases from J, leaving 13 bases between. The CDR3 bases are TGTGCCAGCAGTTCCCTGGGACCCCTCTATGGCTACACCTTC. Encoded protein: CASSSLGPLYGYTF.

This clonotype turned up a few times. The V gene is TRBV20-1, the J gene TRBJ2-3; D remains ambiguous. This CDR3 is 15 amino acids long. In germline, CDR1 is DFQATT, CDR2 SNEGSKA (reference sequence). Trimming cost V 5 bases and J 0 bases, with 15 bases left between them. The CDR3 is CSASRLVSSTDTQYF. The CDR3 DNA reads as TGCAGTGCTTCTAGACTGGTTTCTAGCACAGATACGCAGTATTTT.

This clonotype was observed a few times. The V and J genes are TRBV6-1 and TRBJ2-2; 11 bases line up with TRBD2. Unmatched junction bases numbered 3, after V lost 3 bases and J lost 3 bases. The CDR3 contains 16 residues. CDR1 is MNHNS and CDR2 is SASEGT in the germline V gene. The CDR3 DNA reads TGTGCCAGCAGTGATAGGGGACTAGCGGACACCGGGGAGCTGTTTTTT. Its translation: CASSDRGLADTGELFF.

This clonotype showed up many times. The chain couples TRBV5-1 to TRBJ1-2; maybe TRBD1 (5 bases). The germline V gene encodes CDR1 SGHRS and CDR2 YFSETQ. CDR3 length equals 15 residues. Trimming removed 1 base at V and 4 bases at J, with 14 bases between. This CDR3 is CASSLQPSGGYGYTF. The CDR3 bases are TGCGCCAGCAGCTTGCAACCCAGCGGGGGCTATGGCTACACCTTC.